The clone carrying this TCR beta chain was seen repeatedly, ten times or more. This sample is drawn from a study of blood T cells in healthy people across ages. Sample-barcoded 5' priming and a J-beta primer mix drove a second PCR of about 6 to 12 cycles. TCRdb passed the 5' RACE reads through MiXCR, listing each CDR3 protein once. This sample yields about 680,000 distinct CDR3 sequences, of which about half are seen a single time; 25% to 35% belongs to the top ten. The V gene's germline CDR1 is SGHTA and CDR2 FQGNSA. Trimming shortened V by 4 bases and J by 4 bases, and 17 bases separated the two germline ends. The CDR3 totals 17 residues.

Material for sequencing was blood. The chain combines TRBV7-2 with TRBJ2-6, with D perhaps TRBD1 (6 bases). The receptor comes from a woman aged 55-70 years in good health. CDR3 DNA: TGTGCCAGCAGCTCCGCCCGTACAGGGTCCGGGGCCAACGTCCTGACTTTC. It yields the protein CASSSARTGSGANVLTF.